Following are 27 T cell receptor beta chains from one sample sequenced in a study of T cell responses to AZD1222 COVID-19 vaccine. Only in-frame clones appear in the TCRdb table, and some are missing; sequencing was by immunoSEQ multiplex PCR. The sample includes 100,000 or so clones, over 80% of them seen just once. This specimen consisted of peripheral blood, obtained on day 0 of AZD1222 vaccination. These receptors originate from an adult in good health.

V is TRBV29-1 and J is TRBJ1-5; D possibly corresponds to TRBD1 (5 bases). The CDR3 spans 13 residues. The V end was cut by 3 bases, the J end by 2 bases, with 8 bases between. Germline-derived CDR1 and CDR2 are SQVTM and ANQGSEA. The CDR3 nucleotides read TGCAGCGTTGACGGGGACGGCAATCAGCCCCAGCATTTT. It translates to CSVDGDGNQPQHF.

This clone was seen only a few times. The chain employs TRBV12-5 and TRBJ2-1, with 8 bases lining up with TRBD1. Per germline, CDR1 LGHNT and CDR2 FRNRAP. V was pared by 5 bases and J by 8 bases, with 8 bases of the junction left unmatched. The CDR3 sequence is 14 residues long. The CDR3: CASGMDRVVDEQFF. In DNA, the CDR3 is TGTGCTAGTGGTATGGACAGGGTCGTGGATGAGCAGTTCTTC. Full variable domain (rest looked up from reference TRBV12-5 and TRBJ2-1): DARVTQTPRHKVTEMGQEVTMRCQPILGHNTVFWYRQTMMQGLELLAYFRNRAPLDDSGMPKDRFSAEMPDATLATLKIQPSEPRDSAVYFCASGMDRVVDEQFFGPGTRLTVL.

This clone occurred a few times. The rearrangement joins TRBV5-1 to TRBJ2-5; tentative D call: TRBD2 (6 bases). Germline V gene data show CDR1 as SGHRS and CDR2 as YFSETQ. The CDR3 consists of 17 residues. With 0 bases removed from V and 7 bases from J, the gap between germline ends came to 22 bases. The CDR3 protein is CASSLGGRQVYPPTQYF. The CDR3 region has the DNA TGCGCCAGCAGCTTGGGTGGGAGGCAGGTCTATCCTCCGACCCAGTACTTC.

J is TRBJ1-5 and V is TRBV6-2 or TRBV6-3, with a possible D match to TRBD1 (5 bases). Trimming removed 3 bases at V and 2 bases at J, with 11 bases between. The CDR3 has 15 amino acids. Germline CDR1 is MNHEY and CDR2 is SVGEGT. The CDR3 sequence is CASSYWGGGNQPQHF. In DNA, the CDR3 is TGTGCCAGCAGTTATTGGGGGGGTGGCAATCAGCCCCAGCATTTT.

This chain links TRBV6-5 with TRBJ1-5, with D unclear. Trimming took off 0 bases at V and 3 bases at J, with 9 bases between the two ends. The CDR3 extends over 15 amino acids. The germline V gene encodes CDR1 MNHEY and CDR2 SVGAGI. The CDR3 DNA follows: TGTGCCAGCAGTTACTCACGGGCGGTCAATCAGCCCCAGCATTTT. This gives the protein CASSYSRAVNQPQHF.

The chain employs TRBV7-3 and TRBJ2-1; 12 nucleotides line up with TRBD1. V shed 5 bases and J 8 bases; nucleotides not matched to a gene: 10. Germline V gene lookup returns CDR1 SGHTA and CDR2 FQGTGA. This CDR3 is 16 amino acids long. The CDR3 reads CASSGMPGQGADEQFF. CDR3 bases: TGTGCCAGCAGCGGAATGCCGGGACAGGGGGCAGATGAGCAGTTCTTC.

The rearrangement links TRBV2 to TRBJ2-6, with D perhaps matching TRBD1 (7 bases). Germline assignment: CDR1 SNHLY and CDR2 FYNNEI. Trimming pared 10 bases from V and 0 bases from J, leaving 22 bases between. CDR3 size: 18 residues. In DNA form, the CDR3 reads TGTGCCATACCCCGCGGGGACAGCGCCGACTCTGGGGCCAACGTCCTGACTTTC. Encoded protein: CAIPRGDSADSGANVLTF.

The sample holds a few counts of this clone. Here the CDR3 reads CASTAIRLAGGVEVGELFF. CDR3 bases: TGTGCCAGTACCGCAATTCGACTAGCGGGGGGAGTAGAAGTCGGGGAGCTGTTTTTT. This chain connects TRBV19 to TRBJ2-2, with TRBD2 matching over 13 bases. With 7 bases clipped from V and 7 bases from J, the junction kept 18 bases outside the gene matches. Per the germline V gene, CDR1 is LNHDA and CDR2 is SQIVND (reference sequence). This CDR3 has 19 residues.

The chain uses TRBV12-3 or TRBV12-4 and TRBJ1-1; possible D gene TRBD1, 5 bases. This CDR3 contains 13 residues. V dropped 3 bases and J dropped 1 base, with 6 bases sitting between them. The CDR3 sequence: CASSFRGNTEAFF. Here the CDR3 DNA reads TGTGCCAGCAGTTTTAGGGGGAACACTGAAGCTTTCTTT.

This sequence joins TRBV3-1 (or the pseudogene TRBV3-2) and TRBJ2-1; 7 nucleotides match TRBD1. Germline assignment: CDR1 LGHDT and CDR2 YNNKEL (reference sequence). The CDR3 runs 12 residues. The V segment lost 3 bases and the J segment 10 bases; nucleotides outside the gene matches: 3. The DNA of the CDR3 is TGTGCCAGCAGCCAGAGGGACAGAGAGCAGTTCTTC. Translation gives CASSQRDREQFF.

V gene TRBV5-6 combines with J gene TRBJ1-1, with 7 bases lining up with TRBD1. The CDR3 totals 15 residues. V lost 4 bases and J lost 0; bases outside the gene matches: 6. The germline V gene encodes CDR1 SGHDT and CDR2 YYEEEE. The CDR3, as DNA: TGTGCCAGCAGCCTTACGGGACAGATGAACACTGAAGCTTTCTTT. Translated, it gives CASSLTGQMNTEAFF.

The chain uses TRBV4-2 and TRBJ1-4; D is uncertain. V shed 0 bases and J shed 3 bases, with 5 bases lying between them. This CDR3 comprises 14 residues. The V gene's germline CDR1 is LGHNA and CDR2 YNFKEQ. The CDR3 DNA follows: TGTGCCAGCAGCCAAGATCTGTCTAATGAAAAACTGTTTTTT. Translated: CASSQDLSNEKLFF.

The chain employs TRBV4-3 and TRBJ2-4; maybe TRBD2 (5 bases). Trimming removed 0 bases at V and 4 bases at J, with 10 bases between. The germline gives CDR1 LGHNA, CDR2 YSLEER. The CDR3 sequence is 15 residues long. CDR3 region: CASSQETGKKNIQYF. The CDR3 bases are TGCGCCAGCAGCCAAGAGACCGGGAAGAAAAACATTCAGTACTTC.

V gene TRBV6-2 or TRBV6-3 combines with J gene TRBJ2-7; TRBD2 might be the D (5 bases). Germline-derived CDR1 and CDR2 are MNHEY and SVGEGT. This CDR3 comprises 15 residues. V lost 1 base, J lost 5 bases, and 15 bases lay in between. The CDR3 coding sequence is TGTGCCAGCAGTTACTATGGGCAGGACGGGAACGAGCAGTACTTC. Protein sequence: CASSYYGQDGNEQYF.

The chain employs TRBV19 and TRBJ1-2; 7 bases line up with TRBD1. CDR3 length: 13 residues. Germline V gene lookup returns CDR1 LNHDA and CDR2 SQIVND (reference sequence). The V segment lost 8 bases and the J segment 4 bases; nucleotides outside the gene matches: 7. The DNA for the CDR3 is TGTGCCAGTGATTCAGGGGGAACCTATGGCTACACCTTC. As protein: CASDSGGTYGYTF.

The CDR3 loop is CASSIFRTGVPYGYTF. The CDR3 DNA reads TGTGCCAGTAGTATCTTTAGGACAGGCGTTCCCTATGGCTACACCTTC. The genes are TRBV19 and TRBJ1-2; TRBD1 aligns across 7 bases. The CDR3 consists of 16 residues. Looked up from germline, CDR1 is LNHDA and CDR2 is SQIVND (reference sequence). With V trimmed by 3 bases and J by 4 bases, 11 bases remained unmatched.

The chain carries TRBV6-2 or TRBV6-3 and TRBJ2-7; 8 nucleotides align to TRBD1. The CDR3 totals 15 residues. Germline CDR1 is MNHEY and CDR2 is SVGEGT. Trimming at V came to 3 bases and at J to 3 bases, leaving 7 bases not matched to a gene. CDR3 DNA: TGTGCCAGCAGTTATCTCGGACAGGGTCTCTACGAGCAGTACTTC. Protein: CASSYLGQGLYEQYF.

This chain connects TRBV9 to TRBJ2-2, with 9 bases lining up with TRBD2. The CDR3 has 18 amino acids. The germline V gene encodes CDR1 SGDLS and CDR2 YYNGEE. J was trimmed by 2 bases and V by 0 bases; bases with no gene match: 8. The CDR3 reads CASSVAPELAGNTGELFF. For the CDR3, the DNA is TGTGCCAGCAGCGTAGCCCCCGAGCTAGCGGGAAACACCGGGGAGCTGTTTTTT.

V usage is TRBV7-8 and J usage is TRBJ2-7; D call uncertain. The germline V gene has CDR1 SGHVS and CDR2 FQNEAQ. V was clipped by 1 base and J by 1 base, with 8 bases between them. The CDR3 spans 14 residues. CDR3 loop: CASSLVDRSYEQYF. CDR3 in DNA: TGTGCCAGCAGCTTAGTCGATAGATCCTACGAGCAGTACTTC.

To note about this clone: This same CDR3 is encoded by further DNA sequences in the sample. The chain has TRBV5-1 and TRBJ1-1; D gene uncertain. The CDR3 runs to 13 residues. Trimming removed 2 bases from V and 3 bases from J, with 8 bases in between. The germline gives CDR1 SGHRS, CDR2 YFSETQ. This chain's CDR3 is CASSLLGDTEAFF. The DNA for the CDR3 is TGCGCCAGCAGCTTACTGGGAGACACTGAAGCTTTCTTT.

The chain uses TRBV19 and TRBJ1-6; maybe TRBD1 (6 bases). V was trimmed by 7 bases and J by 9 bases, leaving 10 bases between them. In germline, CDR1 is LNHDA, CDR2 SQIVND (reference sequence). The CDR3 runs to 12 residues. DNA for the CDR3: TGTGCCAGTAAGGCCAGGGGTTCACCCCTCCACTTT. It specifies CASKARGSPLHF.

The CDR3 region has the DNA TGTGCCAGCAGCTTAAAGCGGGGAACCGGGGAGCTGTTTTTT. It is translated as CASSLKRGTGELFF. The chain employs TRBV7-2 and TRBJ2-2; 7 bases agree with TRBD2. Looked up from germline, CDR1 is SGHTA and CDR2 is FQGNSA. J gave up 5 bases and V 2 bases, and 2 bases lay outside the gene matches. The CDR3 loop spans 14 amino acids.

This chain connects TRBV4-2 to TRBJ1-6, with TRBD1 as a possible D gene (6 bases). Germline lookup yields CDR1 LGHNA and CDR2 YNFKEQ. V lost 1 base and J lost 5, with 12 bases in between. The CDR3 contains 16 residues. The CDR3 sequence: CASSQGGGAHNSPLHF. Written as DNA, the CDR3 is TGTGCCAGCAGCCAAGGAGGGGGGGCACATAATTCACCCCTCCACTTT.

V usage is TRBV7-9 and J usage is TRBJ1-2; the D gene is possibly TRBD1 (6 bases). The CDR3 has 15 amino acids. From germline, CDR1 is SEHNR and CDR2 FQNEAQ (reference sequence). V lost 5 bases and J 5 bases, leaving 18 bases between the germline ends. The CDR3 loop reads CASSLPPTGLYGYTF. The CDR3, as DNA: TGTGCCAGCAGCCTTCCTCCGACAGGCTTGTATGGCTACACCTTC.

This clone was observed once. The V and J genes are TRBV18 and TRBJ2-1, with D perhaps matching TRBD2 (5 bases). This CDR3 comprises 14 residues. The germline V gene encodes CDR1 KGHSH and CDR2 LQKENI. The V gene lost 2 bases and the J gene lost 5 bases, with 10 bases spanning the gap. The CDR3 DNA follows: TGTGCCAGCTCACCATCTGACGGGAACAATGAGCAGTTCTTC. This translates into CASSPSDGNNEQFF. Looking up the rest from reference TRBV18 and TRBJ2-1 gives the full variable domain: NAGVMQNPRHLVRRRGQEARLRCSPMKGHSHVYWYRQLPEEGLKFMVYLQKENIIDESGMPKERFSAEFPKEGPSILRIQQVVRGDSAAYFCASSPSDGNNEQFFGPGTRLTVL.

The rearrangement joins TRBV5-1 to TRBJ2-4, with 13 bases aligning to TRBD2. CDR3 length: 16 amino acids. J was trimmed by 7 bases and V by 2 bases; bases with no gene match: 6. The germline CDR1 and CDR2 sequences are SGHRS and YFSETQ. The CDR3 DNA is TGCGCCAGCAGCTTCGGACTAGCGGGGGATTATAACATTCAGTACTTC. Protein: CASSFGLAGDYNIQYF.

This chain's CDR3 is CASSYPPEQYF. CDR3 DNA sequence: TGTGCCAGCAGTTACCCCCCCGAGCAGTACTTC. The rearrangement joins TRBV6-2 or TRBV6-3 to TRBJ2-7; no firm D call. CDR1 and CDR2 (germline): MNHEY, SVGEGT. Trimming pared 2 bases from V and 6 bases from J, leaving 5 bases between. The CDR3 spans 11 residues.